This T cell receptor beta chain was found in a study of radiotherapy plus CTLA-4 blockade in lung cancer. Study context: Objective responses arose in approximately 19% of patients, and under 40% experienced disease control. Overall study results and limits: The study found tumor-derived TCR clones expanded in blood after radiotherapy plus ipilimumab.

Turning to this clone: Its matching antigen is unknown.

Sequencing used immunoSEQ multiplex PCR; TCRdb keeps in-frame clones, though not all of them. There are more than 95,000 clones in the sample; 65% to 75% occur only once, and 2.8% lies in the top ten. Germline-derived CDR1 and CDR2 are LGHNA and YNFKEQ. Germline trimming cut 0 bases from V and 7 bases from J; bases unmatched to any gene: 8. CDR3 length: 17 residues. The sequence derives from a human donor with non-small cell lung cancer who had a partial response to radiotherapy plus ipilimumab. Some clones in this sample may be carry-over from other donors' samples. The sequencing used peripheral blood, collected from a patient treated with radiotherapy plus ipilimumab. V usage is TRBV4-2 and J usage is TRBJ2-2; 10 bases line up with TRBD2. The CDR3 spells CASSQELAGTRLGELFF. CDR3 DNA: TGTGCCAGCAGCCAAGAACTAGCGGGAACACGCCTCGGGGAGCTGTTTTTT.